This T cell receptor (beta chain) derives from a study of blood T cell repertoires in COVID-19. CDR3 length: 14 residues. Germline CDR1 and CDR2: SGDLS and YYNGEE. V was pared by 4 bases and J by 4 bases, with 7 bases of the junction left unmatched. Under the authors' procedure: Using reference gene primer amplification, nucleated cell counts were estimated. The method was immunoSEQ multiplex PCR; TCRdb's version includes in-frame clones alone and lacks a portion of them. Clonal size and the V and J genes are those of that table, whereas D and trimming came from the DNA. The sample records under 200,000 clones, 88% being singletons.

The clonotype comes from a man between 50 and 59 years old who had recovered from COVID-19. The sequencing sample was made of peripheral blood. The genes are TRBV9 and TRBJ2-5, with TRBD1 identical over 7 bases. The CDR3 nucleotides are TGTGCCAGCAGCCTCCGACAGGGCCGAGAGACCCAGTACTTC. As protein: CASSLRQGRETQYF.